These T cell receptor beta chains were read from a single sample in a study of identical twins. TCRdb reprocessed the 5' RACE reads via MiXCR and lists one record per CDR3 protein. This table has around 960,000 distinct CDR3 sequences, approximately 13% appearing once. Separately, the same data were catalogued under a study of yellow fever vaccine responses in identical twins.

Input material: PBMCs. These receptors all stem from a woman younger than 35 in good health. Both conserved end residues are part of each CDR3. Each record gives: CDR3 protein, CDR3 DNA, V gene, J gene, clone size, D gene. A D gene is named only where the DNA matches it firmly. The size field is filled for only some rows; it gives once, few, many or a size class.

cdr3_aa: CASSFRDNYGYTF; cdr3_nt: TGCGCCAGCAGCTTTCGGGATAACTATGGCTACACCTTC; v_call: TRBV12-3/TRBV12-4; j_call: TRBJ1-2; clone_size: many; d_call: NA
cdr3_aa: CASRGKTGVNEQFF; cdr3_nt: TGTGCCAGCAGAGGAAAGACAGGGGTGAATGAGCAGTTCTTC; v_call: TRBV27; j_call: TRBJ2-1; clone_size: few; d_call: TRBD1
cdr3_aa: CASSQTGGELFF; cdr3_nt: TGTGCCAGCAGTCAAACAGGGGGGGAGCTGTTTTTT; v_call: TRBV28; j_call: TRBJ2-2; clone_size: many; d_call: NA
cdr3_aa: CASSVRTGGTDTQYF; cdr3_nt: TGTGCCAGCAGTGTAAGGACAGGGGGCACAGATACGCAGTATTTT; v_call: TRBV6-1; j_call: TRBJ2-3; clone_size: NA; d_call: TRBD1
cdr3_aa: CSVDGGAANTEAFF; cdr3_nt: TGCAGCGTTGACGGGGGGGCGGCGAACACTGAAGCTTTCTTT; v_call: TRBV29-1; j_call: TRBJ1-1; clone_size: NA; d_call: NA
cdr3_aa: CASISPLLGYTF; cdr3_nt: TGTGCCAGCATTTCTCCCCTACTAGGCTACACCTTC; v_call: TRBV12-3/TRBV12-4; j_call: TRBJ1-2; clone_size: many; d_call: NA
cdr3_aa: CASSWTGDPLHF; cdr3_nt: TGTGCCAGCAGTTGGACAGGGGACCCTTTGCACTTC; v_call: TRBV27; j_call: TRBJ2-5; clone_size: NA; d_call: TRBD1
cdr3_aa: CSVRGQDLTSGANVLTF; cdr3_nt: TGCAGCGTTAGAGGCCAGGACTTGACCTCTGGGGCCAACGTCCTGACTTTC; v_call: TRBV20-1; j_call: TRBJ2-6; clone_size: NA; d_call: NA
cdr3_aa: CASSLDRAGNTIYF; cdr3_nt: TGTGCCAGCAGCTTAGACAGGGCTGGAAACACCATATATTTT; v_call: TRBV7-6; j_call: TRBJ1-3; clone_size: few; d_call: NA
cdr3_aa: CASSQVSGWDEQFF; cdr3_nt: TGCGCCAGCAGCCAAGTGTCGGGATGGGATGAGCAGTTCTTC; v_call: TRBV4-1; j_call: TRBJ2-1; clone_size: few; d_call: NA
cdr3_aa: CASSLFDRVNTEAFF; cdr3_nt: TGCGCCAGCAGCTTGTTTGACAGGGTGAACACTGAAGCTTTCTTT; v_call: TRBV5-1; j_call: TRBJ1-1; clone_size: many; d_call: TRBD1
cdr3_aa: CASSPGTTSGNEQFF; cdr3_nt: TGTGCCAGCAGCCCGGGGACCACTAGCGGCAATGAGCAGTTCTTC; v_call: TRBV5-5; j_call: TRBJ2-1; clone_size: few; d_call: TRBD2
cdr3_aa: CASSLLVDEQFF; cdr3_nt: TGTGCCAGCAGCTTATTGGTTGATGAGCAGTTCTTC; v_call: TRBV7-9; j_call: TRBJ2-1; clone_size: many; d_call: NA
cdr3_aa: CASSYSGSIYEQYF; cdr3_nt: TGTGCCAGCAGCTACAGCGGGAGCATCTACGAGCAGTACTTC; v_call: TRBV7-9; j_call: TRBJ2-7; clone_size: NA; d_call: TRBD2
cdr3_aa: CASSPEDFWVTGELFF; cdr3_nt: TGTGCCAGCAGCCCGGAGGACTTTTGGGTCACCGGGGAGCTGTTTTTT; v_call: TRBV3-1; j_call: TRBJ2-2; clone_size: NA; d_call: NA